The T cell receptor (beta chain) under discussion was sequenced for a study of blood T cell repertoires in COVID-19. Study-level information: Sites in the United States, Italy and Spain provided acute and convalescent COVID-19 samples.

As handled by the study authors: By means of reference gene primer amplification, nucleated cell counts were estimated. Sequencing used immunoSEQ multiplex PCR; TCRdb keeps in-frame clones, though not all of them. D and trimming were read from the DNA, whereas the V and J calls and clone size are those reported in that table. This table has some 350,000 clones, around four fifths appearing once. Germline CDR1 and CDR2: SNHLY and FYNNEI. This CDR3 contains 14 residues. V lost 5 bases and J 9 bases, leaving 19 bases between the germline ends. Sequenced input: peripheral blood. The genes are TRBV2 and TRBJ2-5, with TRBD1 as a possible D gene (6 bases). The receptor comes from a man in his thirties or forties with active or convalescent COVID-19. CDR3 coding DNA: TGTGCCAGCAGTAGCGGCGGGCAGTGGGGGCCCCAGTACTTC. Translation gives CASSSGGQWGPQYF.